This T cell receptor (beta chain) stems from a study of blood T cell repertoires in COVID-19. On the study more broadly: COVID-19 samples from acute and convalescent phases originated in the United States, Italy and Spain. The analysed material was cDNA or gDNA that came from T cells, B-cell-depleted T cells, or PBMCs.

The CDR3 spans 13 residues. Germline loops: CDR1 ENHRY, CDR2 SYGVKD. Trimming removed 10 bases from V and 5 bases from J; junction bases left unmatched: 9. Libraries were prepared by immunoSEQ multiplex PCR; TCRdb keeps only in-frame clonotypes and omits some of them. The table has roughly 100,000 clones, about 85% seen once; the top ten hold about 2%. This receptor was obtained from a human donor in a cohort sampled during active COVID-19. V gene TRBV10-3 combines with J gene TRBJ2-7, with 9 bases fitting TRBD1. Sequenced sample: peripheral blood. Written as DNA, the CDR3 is TGTGCCACCTCGGGACAGGGTGGCCACGAGCAGTACTTC. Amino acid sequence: CATSGQGGHEQYF.